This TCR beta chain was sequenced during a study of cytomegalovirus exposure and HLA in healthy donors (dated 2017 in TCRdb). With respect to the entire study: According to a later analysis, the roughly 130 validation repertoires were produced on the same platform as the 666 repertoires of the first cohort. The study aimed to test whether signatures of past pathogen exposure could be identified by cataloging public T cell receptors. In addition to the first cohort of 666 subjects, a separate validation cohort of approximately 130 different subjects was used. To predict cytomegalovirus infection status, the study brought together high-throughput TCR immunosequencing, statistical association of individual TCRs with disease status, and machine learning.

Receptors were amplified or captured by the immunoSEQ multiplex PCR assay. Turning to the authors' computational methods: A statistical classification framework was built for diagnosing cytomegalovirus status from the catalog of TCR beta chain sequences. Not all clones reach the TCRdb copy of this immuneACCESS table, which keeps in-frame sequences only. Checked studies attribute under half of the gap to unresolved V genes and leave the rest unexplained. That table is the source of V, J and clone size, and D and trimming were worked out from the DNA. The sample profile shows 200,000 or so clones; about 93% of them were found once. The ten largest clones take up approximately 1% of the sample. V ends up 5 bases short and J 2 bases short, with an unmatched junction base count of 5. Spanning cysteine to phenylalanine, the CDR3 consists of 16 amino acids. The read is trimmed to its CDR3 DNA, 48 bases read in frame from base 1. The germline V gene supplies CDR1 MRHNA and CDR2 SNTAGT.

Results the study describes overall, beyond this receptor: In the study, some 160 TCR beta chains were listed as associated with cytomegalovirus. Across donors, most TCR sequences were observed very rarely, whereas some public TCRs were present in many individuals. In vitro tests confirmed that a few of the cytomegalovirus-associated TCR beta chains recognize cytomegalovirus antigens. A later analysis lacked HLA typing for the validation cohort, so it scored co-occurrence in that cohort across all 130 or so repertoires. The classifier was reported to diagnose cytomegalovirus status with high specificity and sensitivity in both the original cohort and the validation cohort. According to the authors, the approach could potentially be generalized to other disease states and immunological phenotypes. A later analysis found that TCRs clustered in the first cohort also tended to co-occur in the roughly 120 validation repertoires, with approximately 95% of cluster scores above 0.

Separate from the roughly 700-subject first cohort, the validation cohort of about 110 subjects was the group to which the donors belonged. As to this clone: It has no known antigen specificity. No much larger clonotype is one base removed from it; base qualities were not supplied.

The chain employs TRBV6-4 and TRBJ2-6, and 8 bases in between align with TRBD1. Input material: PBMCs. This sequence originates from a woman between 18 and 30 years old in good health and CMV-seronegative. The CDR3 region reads CASSRDRGAGANVLTF. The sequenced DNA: TGTGCCAGCAGTCGAGACAGGGGCGCTGGGGCCAACGTCCTGACTTTC.